Shown below are 2 T cell receptor beta chains from a single sample sequenced in a study of blood T cell repertoires in COVID-19. The table came from immunoSEQ multiplex PCR; TCRdb's copy has only in-frame clones and leaves some out. The sample records about 180,000 clones, about 87% being singletons. Material for sequencing was peripheral blood. The receptors here all came from a man aged 40-50 years with active or convalescent COVID-19.

This rearrangement joins TRBV2 to TRBJ2-3; D is perhaps TRBD2 (7 bases). CDR3 length: 15 amino acids. CDR1 is SNHLY, CDR2 FYNNEI, per germline. V lost 6 bases, J lost 2 bases, and 15 bases lay in between. The CDR3 loop is CASRQEGGSTDTQYF. The CDR3 nucleotides are TGTGCCAGCAGGCAGGAGGGGGGGTCCACAGATACGCAGTATTTT.

This clone was seen a few times. The chain recombines TRBV29-1 with TRBJ1-2, with 7 bases lining up with TRBD1. J was trimmed by 6 bases and V by 6 bases; bases with no gene match: 7. In germline, CDR1 is SQVTM, CDR2 ANQGSEA. The CDR3 totals 12 residues. The CDR3 loop reads CSVGDSTNGYTF. CDR3 DNA sequence: TGCAGCGTGGGGGACAGTACTAATGGCTACACCTTC.